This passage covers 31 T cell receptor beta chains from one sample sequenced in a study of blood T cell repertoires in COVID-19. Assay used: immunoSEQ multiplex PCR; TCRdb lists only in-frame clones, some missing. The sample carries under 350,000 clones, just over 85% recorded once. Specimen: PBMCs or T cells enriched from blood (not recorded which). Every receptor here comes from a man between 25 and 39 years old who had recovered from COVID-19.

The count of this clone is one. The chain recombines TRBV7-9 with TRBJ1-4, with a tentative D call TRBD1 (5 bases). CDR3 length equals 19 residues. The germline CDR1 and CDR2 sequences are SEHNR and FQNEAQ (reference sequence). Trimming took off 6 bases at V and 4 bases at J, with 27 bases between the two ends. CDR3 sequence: CASRPSPDSRAKYNEKLFF. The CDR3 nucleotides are TGTGCCAGCAGACCAAGCCCCGACAGCCGAGCTAAATATAATGAAAAACTGTTTTTT. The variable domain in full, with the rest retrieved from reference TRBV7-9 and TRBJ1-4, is DTGVSQNPRHKITKRGQNVTFRCDPISEHNRLYWYRQTLGQGPEFLTYFQNEAQLEKSRLLSDRFSAERPKGSFSTLEIQRTEQGDSAMYLCASRPSPDSRAKYNEKLFFGSGTQLSVL.

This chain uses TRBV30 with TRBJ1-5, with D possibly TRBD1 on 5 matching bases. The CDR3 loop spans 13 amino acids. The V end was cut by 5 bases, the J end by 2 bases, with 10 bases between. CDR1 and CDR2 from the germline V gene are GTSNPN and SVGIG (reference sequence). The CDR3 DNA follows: TGTGCCTGGTGTGAAGGGGGCAATCAGCCCCAGCATTTT. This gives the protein CAWCEGGNQPQHF. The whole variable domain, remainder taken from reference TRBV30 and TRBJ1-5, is SQTIHQWPATLVQPVGSPLSLECTVEGTSNPNLYWYRQAAGRGLQLLFYSVGIGQISSEVPQNLSASRPQDRQFILSSKKLLLSDSGFYLCAWCEGGNQPQHFGDGTRLSIL.

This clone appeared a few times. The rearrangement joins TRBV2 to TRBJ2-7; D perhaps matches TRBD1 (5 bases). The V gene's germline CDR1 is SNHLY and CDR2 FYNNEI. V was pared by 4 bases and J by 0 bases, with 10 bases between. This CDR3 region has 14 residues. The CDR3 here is CASSGQGSSYEQYF. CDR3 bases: TGTGCCAGCAGTGGCCAGGGCAGCTCCTACGAGCAGTACTTC. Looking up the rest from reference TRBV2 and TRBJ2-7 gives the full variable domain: EPEVTQTPSHQVTQMGQEVILRCVPISNHLYFYWYRQILGQKVEFLVSFYNNEISEKSEIFDDQFSVERPDGSNFTLKIRSTKLEDSAMYFCASSGQGSSYEQYFGPGTRLTVT.

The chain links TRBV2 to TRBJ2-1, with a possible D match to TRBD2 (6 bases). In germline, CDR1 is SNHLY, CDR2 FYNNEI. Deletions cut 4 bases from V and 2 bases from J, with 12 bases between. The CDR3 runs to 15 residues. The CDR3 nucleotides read TGTGCCAGCAGTGCGGAGCGGGTTACCTACAATGAGCAGTTCTTC. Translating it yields CASSAERVTYNEQFF.

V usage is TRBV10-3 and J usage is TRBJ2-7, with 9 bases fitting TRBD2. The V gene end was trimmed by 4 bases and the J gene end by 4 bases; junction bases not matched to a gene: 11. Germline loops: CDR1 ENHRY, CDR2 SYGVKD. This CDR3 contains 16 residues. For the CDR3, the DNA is TGTGCCATCAGTGGTGCCCTTAGCGGGAGTGGGTACGAGCAGTACTTC. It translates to CAISGALSGSGYEQYF.

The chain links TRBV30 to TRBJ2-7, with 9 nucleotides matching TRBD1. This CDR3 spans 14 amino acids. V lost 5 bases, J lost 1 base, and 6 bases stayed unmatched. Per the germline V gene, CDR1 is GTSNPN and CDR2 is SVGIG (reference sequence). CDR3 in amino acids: CAWGGQGRSYEQYF. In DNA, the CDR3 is TGTGCCTGGGGGGGACAGGGACGATCCTACGAGCAGTACTTC.

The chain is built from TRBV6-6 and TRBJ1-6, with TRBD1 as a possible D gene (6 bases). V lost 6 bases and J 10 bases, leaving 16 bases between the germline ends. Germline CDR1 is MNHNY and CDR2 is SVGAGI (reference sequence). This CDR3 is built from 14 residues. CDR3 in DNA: TGTGCCAGCAGCCGGTCAGGGGTGCGGTCACCCCTCCACTTT. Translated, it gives CASSRSGVRSPLHF.

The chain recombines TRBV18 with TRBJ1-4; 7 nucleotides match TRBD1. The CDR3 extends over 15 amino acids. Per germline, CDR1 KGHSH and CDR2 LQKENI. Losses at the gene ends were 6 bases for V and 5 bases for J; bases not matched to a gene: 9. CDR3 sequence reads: CASSSDRARNEKLFF. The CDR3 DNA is TGTGCCAGCTCGTCCGACAGGGCAAGAAATGAAAAACTGTTTTTT.

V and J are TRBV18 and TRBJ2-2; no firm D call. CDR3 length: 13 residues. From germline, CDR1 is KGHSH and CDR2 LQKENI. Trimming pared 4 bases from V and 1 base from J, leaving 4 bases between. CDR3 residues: CASSRENTGELFF. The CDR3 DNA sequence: TGTGCCAGCTCACGCGAGAACACCGGGGAGCTGTTTTTT.

CDR3 in amino acids: CASSLPLGGRDTLANEQYF. As DNA, the CDR3 is TGTGCCAGCAGCTTACCTCTCGGGGGGAGAGATACCCTTGCCAACGAGCAGTACTTC. The J gene is TRBJ2-7, the V gene TRBV7-9; 7 bases map to TRBD2. With V trimmed by 2 bases and J by 5 bases, 21 bases remained unmatched. This CDR3 region has 19 residues. In germline, CDR1 is SEHNR, CDR2 FQNEAQ (reference sequence).

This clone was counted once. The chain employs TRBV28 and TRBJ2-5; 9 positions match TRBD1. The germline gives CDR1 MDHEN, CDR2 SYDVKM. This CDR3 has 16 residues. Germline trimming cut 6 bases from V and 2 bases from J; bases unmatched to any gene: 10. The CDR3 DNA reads TGTGCCAGCAGCATTCCACCGGGACAGGGTCAAGAGACCCAGTACTTC. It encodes CASSIPPGQGQETQYF.

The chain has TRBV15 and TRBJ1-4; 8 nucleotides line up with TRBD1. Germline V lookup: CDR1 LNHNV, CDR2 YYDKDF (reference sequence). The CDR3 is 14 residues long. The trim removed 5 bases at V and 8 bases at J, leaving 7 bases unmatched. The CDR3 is CATSLDRGGEKLFF. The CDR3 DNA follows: TGTGCCACCAGCCTAGACAGGGGTGGCGAAAAACTGTTTTTT.

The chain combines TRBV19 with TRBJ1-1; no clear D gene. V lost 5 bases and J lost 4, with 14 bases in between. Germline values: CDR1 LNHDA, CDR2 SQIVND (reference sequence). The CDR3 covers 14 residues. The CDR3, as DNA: TGTGCCAGTAGTGAGGAAAGGTTTGGCACTGAAGCTTTCTTT. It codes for CASSEERFGTEAFF.

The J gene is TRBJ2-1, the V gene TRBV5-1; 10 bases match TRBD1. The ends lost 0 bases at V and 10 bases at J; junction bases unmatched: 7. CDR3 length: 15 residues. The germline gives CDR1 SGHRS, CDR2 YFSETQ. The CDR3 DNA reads TGCGCCAGCAGCTTGGCCCGAGTGACAGGGGGCGAGCAGTTCTTC. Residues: CASSLARVTGGEQFF. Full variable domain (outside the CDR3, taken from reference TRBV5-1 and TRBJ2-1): KAGVTQTPRYLIKTRGQQVTLSCSPISGHRSVSWYQQTPGQGLQFLFEYFSETQRNKGNFPGRFSGRQFSNSRSEMNVSTLELGDSALYLCASSLARVTGGEQFFGPGTRLTVL.

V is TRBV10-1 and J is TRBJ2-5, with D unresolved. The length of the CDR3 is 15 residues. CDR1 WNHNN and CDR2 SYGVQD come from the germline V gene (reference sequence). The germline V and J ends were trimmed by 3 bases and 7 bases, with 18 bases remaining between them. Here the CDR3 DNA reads TGCGCCAGCAGTGAAGGTTCCCAGGCAGGTGCGACCCAGTACTTC. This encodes CASSEGSQAGATQYF.

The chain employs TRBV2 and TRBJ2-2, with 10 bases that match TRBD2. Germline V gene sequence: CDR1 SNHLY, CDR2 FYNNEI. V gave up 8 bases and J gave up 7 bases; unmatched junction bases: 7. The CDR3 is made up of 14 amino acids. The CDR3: CASGGTSDGGELFF. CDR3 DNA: TGTGCCAGCGGGGGGACTAGCGATGGCGGGGAGCTGTTTTTT.

CDR3 sequence: CASSLVTGDGYTF. In DNA form, the CDR3 reads TGTGCCAGCAGCTTGGTGACAGGGGATGGCTACACCTTC. This chain uses TRBV5-6 with TRBJ1-2, with 8 bases fitting TRBD1. From germline, CDR1 is SGHDT and CDR2 YYEEEE. This CDR3 is built from 13 residues. With 0 bases clipped from V and 6 bases from J, the junction kept 1 base outside the gene matches.

CDR3 in DNA: TGTGCCAGCAGCTTGATTAGCGGGGGATACAATGAGCAGTTCTTC. Residues: CASSLISGGYNEQFF. The V call is TRBV11-2, the J call TRBJ2-1; 9 positions agree with TRBD2. V was pared by 3 bases and J by 4 bases, with 4 bases of the junction left unmatched. The CDR3 consists of 15 residues. Germline lookup yields CDR1 SGHAT and CDR2 FQNNGV.

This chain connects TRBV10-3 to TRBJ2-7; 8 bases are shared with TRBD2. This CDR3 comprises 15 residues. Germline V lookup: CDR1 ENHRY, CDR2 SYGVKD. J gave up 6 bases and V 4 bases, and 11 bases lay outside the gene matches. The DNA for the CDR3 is TGTGCCATCAGTGGGTCGGCGGGGGGCCAAGGCGAGCAGTACTTC. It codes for CAISGSAGGQGEQYF.

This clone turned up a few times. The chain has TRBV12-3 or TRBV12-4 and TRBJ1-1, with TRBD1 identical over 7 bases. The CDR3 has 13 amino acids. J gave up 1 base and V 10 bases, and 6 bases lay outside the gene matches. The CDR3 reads CATSGQKNTEAFF. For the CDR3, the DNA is TGTGCCACTTCGGGACAGAAGAACACTGAAGCTTTCTTT.

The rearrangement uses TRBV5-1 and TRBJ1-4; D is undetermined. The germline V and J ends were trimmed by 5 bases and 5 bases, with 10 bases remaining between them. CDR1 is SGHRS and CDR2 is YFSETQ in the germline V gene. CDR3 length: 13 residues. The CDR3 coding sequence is TGCGCCAGCAGTCGGACGGGAAATGAAAAACTGTTTTTT. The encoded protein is CASSRTGNEKLFF.

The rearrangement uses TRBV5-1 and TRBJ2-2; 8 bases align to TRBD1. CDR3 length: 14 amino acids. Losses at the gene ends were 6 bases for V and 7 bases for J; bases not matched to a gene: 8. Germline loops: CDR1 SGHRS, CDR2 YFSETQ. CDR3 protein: CASNPRGPDGELFF. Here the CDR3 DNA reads TGCGCCAGCAACCCCAGGGGGCCGGACGGGGAGCTGTTTTTT.

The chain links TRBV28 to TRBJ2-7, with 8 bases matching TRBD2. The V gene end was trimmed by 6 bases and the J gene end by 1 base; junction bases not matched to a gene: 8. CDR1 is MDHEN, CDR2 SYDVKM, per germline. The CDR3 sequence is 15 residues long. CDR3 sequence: CASRQAGEGSYEQYF. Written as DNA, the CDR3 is TGTGCCAGCAGGCAAGCGGGAGAAGGTTCCTACGAGCAGTACTTC.

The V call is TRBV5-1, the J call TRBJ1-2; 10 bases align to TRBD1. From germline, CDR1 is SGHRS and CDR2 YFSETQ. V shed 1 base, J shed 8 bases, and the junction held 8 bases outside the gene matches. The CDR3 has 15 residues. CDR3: CASSLLDRGNQGYTF. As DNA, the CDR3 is TGCGCCAGCAGCTTGCTGGACAGGGGGAACCAAGGCTACACCTTC.

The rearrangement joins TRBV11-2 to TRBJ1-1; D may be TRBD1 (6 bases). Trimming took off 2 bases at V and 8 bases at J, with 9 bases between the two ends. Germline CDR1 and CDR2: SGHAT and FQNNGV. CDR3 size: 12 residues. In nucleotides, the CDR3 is TGTGCCAGCAGCTTAACAGGGCCGGAAGCTTTCTTT. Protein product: CASSLTGPEAFF. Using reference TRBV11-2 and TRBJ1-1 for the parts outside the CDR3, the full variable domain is EAGVAQSPRYKIIEKRQSVAFWCNPISGHATLYWYQQILGQGPKLLIQFQNNGVVDDSQLPKDRFSAERLKGVDSTLKIQPAKLEDSAVYLCASSLTGPEAFFGQGTRLTVV.

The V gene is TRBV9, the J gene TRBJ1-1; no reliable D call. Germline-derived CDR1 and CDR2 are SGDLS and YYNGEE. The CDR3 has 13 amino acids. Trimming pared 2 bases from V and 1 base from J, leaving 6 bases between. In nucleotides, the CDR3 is TGTGCCAGCAGCGTTAGCCCGAACACTGAAGCTTTCTTT. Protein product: CASSVSPNTEAFF.

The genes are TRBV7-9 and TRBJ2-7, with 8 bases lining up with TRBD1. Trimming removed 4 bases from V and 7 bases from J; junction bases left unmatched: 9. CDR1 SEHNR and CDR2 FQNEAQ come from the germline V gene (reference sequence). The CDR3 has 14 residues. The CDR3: CASSSRQGLGEQYF. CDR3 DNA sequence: TGTGCCAGCAGCTCCAGACAGGGGTTGGGTGAGCAGTACTTC.

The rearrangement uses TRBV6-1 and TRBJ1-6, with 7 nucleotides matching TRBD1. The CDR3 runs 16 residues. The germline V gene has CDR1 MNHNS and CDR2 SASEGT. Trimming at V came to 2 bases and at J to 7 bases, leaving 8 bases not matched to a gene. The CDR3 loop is CASSELEGAANSPLHF. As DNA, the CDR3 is TGTGCCAGCAGTGAATTGGAGGGGGCCGCAAATTCACCCCTCCACTTT.

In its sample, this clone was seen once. The CDR3 reads CASSTTGGPGNEQFF. The CDR3 nucleotides are TGTGCCAGCAGCACGACAGGGGGGCCAGGGAATGAGCAGTTCTTC. The V call is TRBV11-3, the J call TRBJ2-1; 9 bases are shared with TRBD1. Per germline, CDR1 SGHNT and CDR2 YENEEA. With V trimmed by 5 bases and J by 7 bases, 9 bases remained unmatched. This CDR3 contains 15 residues.

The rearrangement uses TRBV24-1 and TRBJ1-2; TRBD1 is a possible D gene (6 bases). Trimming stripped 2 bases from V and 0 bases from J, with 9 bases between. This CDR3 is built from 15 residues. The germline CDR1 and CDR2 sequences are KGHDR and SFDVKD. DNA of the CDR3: TGTGCCACCAGTGATTCGAGGACAGCTAACTATGGCTACACCTTC. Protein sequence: CATSDSRTANYGYTF.

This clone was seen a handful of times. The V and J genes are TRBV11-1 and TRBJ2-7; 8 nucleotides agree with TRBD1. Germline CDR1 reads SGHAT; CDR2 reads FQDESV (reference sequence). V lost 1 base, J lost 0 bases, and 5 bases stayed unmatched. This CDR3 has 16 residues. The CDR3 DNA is TGTGCCAGCAGCTTAGGTGGACAGGGTGGCTCCTACGAGCAGTACTTC. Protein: CASSLGGQGGSYEQYF.